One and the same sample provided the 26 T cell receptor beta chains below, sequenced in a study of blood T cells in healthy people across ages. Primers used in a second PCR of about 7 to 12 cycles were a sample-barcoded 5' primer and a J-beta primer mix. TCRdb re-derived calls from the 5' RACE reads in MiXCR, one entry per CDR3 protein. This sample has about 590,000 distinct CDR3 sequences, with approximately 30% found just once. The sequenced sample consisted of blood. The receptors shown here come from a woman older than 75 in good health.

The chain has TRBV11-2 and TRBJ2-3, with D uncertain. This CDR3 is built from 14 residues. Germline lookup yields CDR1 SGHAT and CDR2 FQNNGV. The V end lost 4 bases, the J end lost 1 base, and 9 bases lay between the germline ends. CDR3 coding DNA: TGTGCCAGCAGCTCCGACATTGGCACAGATACGCAGTATTTT. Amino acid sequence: CASSSDIGTDTQYF.

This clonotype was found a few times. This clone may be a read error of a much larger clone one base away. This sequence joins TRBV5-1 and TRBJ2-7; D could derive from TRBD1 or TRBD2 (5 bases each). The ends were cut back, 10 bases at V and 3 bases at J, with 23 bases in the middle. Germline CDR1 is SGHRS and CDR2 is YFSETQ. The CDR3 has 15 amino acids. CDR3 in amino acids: CAGCKRDLGSYEQYF. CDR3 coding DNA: TGCGCCGGCTGCAAAAGGGACCTTGGGAGCTACGAGCAGTACTTC. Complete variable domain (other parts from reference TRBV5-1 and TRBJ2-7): KAGVTQTPRYLIKTRGQQVTLSCSPISGHRSVSWYQQTPGQGLQFLFEYFSETQRNKGNFPGRFSGRQFSNSRSEMNVSTLELGDSALYLCAGCKRDLGSYEQYFGPGTRLTVT.

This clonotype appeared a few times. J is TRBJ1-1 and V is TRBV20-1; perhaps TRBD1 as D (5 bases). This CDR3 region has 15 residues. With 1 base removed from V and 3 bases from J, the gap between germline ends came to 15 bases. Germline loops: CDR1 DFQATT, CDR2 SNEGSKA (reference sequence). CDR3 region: CSARGGGGEDTEAFF. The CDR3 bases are TGCAGTGCTAGAGGGGGGGGAGGGGAGGACACTGAAGCTTTCTTT.

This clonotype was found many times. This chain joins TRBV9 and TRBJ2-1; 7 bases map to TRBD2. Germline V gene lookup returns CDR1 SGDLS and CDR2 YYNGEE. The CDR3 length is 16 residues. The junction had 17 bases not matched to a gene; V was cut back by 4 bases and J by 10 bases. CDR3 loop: CASSHLAGAPKVEQFF. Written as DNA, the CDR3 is TGTGCCAGCAGCCACCTCGCGGGAGCTCCGAAGGTGGAGCAGTTCTTC. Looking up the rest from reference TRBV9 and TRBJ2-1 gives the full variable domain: DSGVTQTPKHLITATGQRVTLRCSPRSGDLSVYWYQQSLDQGLQFLIQYYNGEERAKGNILERFSAQQFPDLHSELNLSSLELGDSALYFCASSHLAGAPKVEQFFGPGTRLTVL.

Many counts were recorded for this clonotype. The CDR3 loop is CASSQDRRGQETQYF. CDR3 DNA: TGTGCCAGCAGCCAAGATAGGAGGGGCCAAGAGACCCAGTACTTC. This chain joins TRBV3-1 and TRBJ2-5; weak D call: TRBD2 (6 bases). The germline gives CDR1 LGHDT, CDR2 YNNKEL (reference sequence). The CDR3 totals 15 residues. V was cut by 0 bases and J by 1 base, with 9 bases left in between.

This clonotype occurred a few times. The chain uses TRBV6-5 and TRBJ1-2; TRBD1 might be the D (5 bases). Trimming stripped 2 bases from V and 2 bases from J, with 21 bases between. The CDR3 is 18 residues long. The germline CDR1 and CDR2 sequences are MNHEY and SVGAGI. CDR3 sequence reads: CASSYRVGGDGGNYGYTF. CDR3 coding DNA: TGTGCCAGCAGTTACCGGGTGGGAGGGGATGGTGGGAACTATGGCTACACCTTC.

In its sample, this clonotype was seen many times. CDR3 nucleotides: TGTGCCAGCCGGTCCCCCGCGAAGCCCGGGGAGCTGTTTTTT. Residues: CASRSPAKPGELFF. The genes are TRBV12-3 or TRBV12-4 and TRBJ2-2; no clear D. CDR3 length: 14 residues. V lost 8 bases and J lost 6, with 16 bases in between.

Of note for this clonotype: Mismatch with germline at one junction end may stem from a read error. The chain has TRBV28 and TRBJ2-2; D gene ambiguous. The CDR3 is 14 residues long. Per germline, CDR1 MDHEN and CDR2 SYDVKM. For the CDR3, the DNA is TGTGCCAGCAGACCAGACTTGAACGCCGGGGAGCTGTTTTTT. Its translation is CASRPDLNAGELFF.

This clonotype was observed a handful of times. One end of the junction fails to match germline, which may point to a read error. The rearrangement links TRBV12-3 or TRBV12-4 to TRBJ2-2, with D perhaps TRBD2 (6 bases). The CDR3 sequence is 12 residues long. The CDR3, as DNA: TGTGCCAGCAGTCAATGGGGCGGGGAGCGGTTTTTT. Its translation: CASSQWGGERFF.

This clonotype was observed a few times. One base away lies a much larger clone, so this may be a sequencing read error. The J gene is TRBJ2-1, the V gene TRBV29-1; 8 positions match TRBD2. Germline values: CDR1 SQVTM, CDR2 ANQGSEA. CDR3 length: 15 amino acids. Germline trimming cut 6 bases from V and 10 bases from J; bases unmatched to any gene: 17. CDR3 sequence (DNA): TGCAGCGTCCTAGGTTTGGCGGGGGGAACCTACGAGCAGTTCTTC. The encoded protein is CSVLGLAGGTYEQFF.

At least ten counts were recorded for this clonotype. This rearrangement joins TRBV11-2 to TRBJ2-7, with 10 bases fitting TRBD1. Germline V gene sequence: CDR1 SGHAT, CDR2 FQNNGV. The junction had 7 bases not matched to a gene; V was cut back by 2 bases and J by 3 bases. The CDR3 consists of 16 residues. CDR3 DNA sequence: TGTGCCAGCAGCTTATGGGACAGGGGATCAGGCTACGAGCAGTACTTC. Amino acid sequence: CASSLWDRGSGYEQYF. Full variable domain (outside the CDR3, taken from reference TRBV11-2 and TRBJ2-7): EAGVAQSPRYKIIEKRQSVAFWCNPISGHATLYWYQQILGQGPKLLIQFQNNGVVDDSQLPKDRFSAERLKGVDSTLKIQPAKLEDSAVYLCASSLWDRGSGYEQYFGPGTRLTVT.

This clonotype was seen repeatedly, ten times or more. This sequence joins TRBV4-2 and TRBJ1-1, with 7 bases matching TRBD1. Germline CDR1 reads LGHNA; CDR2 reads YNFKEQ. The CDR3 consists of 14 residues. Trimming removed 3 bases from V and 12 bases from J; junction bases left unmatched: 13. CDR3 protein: CASSHQTGPPQSFF. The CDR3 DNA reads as TGTGCCAGCAGCCATCAGACAGGGCCGCCCCAGTCTTTCTTT.

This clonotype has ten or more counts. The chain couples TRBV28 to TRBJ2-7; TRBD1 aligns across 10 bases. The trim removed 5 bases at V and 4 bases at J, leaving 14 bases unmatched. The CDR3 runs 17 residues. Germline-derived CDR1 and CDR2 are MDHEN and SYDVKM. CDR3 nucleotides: TGTGCCAGCAGTCCATTCCTTTCCGGGACAGGGGTATACGAGCAGTACTTC. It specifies CASSPFLSGTGVYEQYF.

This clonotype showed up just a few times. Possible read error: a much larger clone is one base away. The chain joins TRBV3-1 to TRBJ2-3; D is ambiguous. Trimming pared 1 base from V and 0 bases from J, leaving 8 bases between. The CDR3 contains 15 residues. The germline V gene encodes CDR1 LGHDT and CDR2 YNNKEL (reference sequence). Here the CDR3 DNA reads TGTGCCAGCAGCCAAGGGCCCCTTAGCACAGATACGCAGTATTTT. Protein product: CASSQGPLSTDTQYF.

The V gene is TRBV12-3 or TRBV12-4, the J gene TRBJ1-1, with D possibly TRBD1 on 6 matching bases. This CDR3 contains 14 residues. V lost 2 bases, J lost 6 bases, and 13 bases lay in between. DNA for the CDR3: TGTGCCAGCAGTTTACGACAGTCAGGGGCTGAAGCTTTCTTT. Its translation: CASSLRQSGAEAFF.

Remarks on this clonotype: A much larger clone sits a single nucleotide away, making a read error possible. The CDR3 protein is CVSSLGGGAYDEQYF. The DNA of the CDR3 is TGTGTCAGCAGCTTAGGCGGGGGGGCCTATGATGAGCAGTACTTC. The chain is built from TRBV7-3 and TRBJ2-5; 9 bases map to TRBD2. CDR1 and CDR2 (germline): SGHTA, FQGTGA. This CDR3 region has 15 residues.

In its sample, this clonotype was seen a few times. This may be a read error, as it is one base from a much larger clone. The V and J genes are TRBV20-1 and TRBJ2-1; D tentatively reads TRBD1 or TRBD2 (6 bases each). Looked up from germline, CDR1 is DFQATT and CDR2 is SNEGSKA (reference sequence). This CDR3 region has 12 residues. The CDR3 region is CRAPLGGNEQFF. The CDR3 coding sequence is TGCAGGGCTCCCTTAGGGGGGAATGAGCAGTTCTTC.

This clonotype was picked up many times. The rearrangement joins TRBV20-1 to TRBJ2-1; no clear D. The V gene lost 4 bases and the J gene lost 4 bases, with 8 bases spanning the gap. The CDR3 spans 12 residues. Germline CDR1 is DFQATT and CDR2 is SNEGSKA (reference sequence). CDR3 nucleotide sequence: TGCAGTGCTACCGACCGGTACAATGAGCAGTTCTTC. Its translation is CSATDRYNEQFF.

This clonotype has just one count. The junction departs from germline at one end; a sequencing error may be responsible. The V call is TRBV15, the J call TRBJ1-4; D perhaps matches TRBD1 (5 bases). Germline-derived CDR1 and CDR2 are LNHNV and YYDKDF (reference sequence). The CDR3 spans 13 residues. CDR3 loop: CATLQGLGEKRFF. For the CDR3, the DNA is TGTGCCACCCTCCAGGGTCTGGGTGAAAAACGGTTTTTT.

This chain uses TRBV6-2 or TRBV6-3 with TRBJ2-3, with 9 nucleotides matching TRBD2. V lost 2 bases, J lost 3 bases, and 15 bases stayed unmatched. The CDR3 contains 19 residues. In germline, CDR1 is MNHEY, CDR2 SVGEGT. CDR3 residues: CASSYELGSGGRETDTQYF. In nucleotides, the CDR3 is TGTGCCAGCAGTTACGAATTGGGCAGCGGGGGGCGGGAGACAGATACGCAGTATTTT.

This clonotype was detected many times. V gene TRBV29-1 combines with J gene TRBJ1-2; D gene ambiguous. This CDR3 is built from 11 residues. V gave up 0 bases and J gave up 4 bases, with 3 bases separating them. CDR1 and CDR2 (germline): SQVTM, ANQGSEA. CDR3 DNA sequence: TGCAGCGTTGAAGAAGCCTATGGCTACACCTTC. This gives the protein CSVEEAYGYTF.

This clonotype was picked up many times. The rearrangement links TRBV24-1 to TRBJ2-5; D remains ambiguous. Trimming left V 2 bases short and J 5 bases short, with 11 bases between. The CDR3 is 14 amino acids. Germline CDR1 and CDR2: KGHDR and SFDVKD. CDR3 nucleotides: TGTGCCACCAGTGATTCGCGAGGAGTGGAGACCCAGTACTTC. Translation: CATSDSRGVETQYF.

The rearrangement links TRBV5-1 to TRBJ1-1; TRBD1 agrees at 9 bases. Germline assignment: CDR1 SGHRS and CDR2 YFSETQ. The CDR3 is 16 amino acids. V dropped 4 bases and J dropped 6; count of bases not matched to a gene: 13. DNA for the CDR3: TGCGCCAGCAGCCCAGGACAGGGGTCCCACCACGCTGAAGCTTTCTTT. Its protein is CASSPGQGSHHAEAFF. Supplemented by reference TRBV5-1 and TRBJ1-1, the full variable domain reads KAGVTQTPRYLIKTRGQQVTLSCSPISGHRSVSWYQQTPGQGLQFLFEYFSETQRNKGNFPGRFSGRQFSNSRSEMNVSTLELGDSALYLCASSPGQGSHHAEAFFGQGTRLTVV.

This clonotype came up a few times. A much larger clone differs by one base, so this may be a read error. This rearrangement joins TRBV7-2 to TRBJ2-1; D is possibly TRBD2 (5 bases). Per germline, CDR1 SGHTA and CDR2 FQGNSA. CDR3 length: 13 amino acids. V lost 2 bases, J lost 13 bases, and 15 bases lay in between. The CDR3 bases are TGTGCCAGCAGCTTACGGTGGGGAGAGACCCAGTTCTTC. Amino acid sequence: CASSLRWGETQFF. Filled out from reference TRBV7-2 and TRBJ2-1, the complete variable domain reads GAGVSQSPSNKVTEKGKDVELRCDPISGHTALYWYRQSLGQGLEFLIYFQGNSAPDKSGLPSDRFSAERTGGSVSTLTIQRTQQEDSAVYLCASSLRWGETQFFGPGTRLTVL.

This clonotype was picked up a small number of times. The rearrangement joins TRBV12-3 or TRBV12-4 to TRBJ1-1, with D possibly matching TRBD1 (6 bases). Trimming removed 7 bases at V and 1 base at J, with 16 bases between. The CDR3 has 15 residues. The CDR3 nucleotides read TGTGCCAGCACCCAGAGACAGGTAACGAACACTGAAGCTTTCTTT. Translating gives CASTQRQVTNTEAFF.

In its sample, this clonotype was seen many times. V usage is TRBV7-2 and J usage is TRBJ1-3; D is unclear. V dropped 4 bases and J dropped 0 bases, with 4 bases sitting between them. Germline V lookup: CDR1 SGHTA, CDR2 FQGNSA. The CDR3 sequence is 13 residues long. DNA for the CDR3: TGTGCCAGCAGCTCTAGCTCTGGAAACACCATATATTTT. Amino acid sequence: CASSSSSGNTIYF.